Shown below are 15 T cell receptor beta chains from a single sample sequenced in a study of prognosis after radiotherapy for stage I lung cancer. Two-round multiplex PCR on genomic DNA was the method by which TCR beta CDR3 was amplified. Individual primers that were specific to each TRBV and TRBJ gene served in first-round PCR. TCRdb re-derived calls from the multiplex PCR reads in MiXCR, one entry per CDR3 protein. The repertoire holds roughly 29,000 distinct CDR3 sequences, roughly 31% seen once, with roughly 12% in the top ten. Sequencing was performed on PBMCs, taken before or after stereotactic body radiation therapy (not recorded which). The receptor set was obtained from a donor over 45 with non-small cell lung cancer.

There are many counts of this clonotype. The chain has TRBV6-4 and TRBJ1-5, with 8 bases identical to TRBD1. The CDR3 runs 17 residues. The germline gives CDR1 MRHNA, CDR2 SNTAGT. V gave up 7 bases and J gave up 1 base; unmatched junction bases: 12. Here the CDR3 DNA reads TGTGCCAGCATGCTCCGTTACAGGGGGTTCAGCAATCAGCCCCAGCATTTT. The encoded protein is CASMLRYRGFSNQPQHF.

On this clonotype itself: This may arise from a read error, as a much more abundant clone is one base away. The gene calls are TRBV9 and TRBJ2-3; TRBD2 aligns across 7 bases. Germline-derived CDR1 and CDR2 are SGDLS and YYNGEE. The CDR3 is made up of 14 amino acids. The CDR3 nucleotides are TGTGCCGGCTCCGGGACTATAAAGACAGATATGCAGTATTTT. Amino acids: CAGSGTIKTDMQYF.

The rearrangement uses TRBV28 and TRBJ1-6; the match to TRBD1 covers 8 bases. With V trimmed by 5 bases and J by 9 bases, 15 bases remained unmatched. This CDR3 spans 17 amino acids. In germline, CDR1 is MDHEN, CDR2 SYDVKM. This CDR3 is CASSLLGQGKFISPLHF. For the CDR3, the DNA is TGTGCCAGCAGTCTCCTTGGACAGGGTAAATTTATTTCACCCCTCCACTTT.

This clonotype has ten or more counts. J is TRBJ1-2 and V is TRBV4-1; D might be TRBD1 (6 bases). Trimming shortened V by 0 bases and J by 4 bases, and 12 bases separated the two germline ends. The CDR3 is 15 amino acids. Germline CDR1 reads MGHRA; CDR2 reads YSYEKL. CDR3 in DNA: TGCGCCAGCAGCCAAGAGAGGACAGTCCGCTATGGCTACACCTTC. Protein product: CASSQERTVRYGYTF.

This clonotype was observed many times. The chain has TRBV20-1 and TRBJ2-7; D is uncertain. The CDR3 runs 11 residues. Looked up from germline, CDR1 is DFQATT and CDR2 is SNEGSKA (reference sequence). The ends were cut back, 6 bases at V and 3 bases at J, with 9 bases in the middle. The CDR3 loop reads CSASTLYEQYF. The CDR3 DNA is TGCAGTGCCTCTACTCTCTACGAGCAGTACTTC.

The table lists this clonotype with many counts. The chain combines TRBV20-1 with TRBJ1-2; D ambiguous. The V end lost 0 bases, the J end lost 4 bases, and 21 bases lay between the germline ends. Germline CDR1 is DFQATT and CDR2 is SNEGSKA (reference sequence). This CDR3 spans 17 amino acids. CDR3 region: CSARDTSRRSESYGYTF. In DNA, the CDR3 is TGCAGTGCTAGAGATACCTCCCGGAGATCAGAAAGCTATGGCTACACCTTC.

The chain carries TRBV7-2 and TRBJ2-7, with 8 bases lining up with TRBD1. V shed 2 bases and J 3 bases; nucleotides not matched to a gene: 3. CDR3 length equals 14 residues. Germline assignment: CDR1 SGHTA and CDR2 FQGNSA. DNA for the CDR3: TGTGCCAGCAGCTTATGGGGACAGGTCTACGAGCAGTACTTC. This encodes CASSLWGQVYEQYF.

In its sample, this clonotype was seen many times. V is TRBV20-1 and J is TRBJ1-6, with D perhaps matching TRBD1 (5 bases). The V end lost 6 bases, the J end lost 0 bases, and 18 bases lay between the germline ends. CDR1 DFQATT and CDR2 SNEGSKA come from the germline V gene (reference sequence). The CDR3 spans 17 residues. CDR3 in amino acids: CSAGVQGARSYNSPLHF. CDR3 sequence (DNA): TGCAGTGCAGGCGTGCAAGGGGCCCGCTCCTATAATTCACCCCTCCACTTT.

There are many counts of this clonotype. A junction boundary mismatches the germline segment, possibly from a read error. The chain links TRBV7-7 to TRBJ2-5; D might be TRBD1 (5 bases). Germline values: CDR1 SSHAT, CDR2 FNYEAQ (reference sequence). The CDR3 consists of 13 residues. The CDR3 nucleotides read TGTGCTAGCAGCTTACAGGACCAAGAGACCCAGTACTTC. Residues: CASSLQDQETQYF.

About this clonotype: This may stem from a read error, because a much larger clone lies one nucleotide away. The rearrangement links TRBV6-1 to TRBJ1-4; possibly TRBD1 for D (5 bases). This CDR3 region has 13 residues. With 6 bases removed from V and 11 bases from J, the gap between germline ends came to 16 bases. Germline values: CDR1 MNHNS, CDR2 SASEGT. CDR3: CASSQWAGGKLFF. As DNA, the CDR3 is TGTGCCAGCAGCCAGTGGGCGGGGGGGAAACTGTTTTTT.

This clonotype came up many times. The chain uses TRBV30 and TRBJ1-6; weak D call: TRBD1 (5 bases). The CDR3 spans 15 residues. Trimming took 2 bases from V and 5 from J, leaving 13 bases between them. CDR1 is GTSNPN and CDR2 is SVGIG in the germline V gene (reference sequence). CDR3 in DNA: TGTGCCTGGAGTCAAGGGGCCTCAAATAATTCACCCCTCCACTTT. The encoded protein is CAWSQGASNNSPLHF.

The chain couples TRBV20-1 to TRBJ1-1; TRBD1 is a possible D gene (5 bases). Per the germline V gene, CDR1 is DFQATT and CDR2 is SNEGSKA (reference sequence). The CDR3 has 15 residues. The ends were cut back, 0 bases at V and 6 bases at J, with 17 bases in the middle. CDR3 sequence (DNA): TGCAGTGCTAGAGACCCTTCGACAAGCAGGGCTGAAGCTTTCTTT. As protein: CSARDPSTSRAEAFF.

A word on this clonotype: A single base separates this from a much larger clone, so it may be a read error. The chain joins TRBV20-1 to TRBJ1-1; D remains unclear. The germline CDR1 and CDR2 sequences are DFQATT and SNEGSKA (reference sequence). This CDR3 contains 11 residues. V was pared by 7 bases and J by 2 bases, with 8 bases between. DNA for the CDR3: TGCAGTGTGGGTGATAACACTGAAGCTTTCTTT. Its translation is CSVGDNTEAFF.

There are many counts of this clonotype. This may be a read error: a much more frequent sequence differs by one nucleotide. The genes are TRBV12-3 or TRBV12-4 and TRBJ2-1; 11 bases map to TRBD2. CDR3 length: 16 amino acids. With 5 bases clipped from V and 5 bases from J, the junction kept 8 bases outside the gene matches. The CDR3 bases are TGTGCCAGCAGTCCCCCGGGACTAGCGGAAAACAATGAGCAGTTCTTC. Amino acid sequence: CASSPPGLAENNEQFF.

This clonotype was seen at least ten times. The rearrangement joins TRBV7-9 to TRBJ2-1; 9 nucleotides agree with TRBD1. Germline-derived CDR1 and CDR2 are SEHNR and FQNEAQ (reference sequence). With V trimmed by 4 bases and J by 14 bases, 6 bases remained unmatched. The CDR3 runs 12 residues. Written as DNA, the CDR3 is TGTGCCAGCAGCTCCACAGGGGGCGAGGAGTTCTTC. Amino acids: CASSSTGGEEFF.